This T cell receptor beta chain was identified during a study of regulatory T cells in long-lasting Graves disease. The TCR beta library used iRepertoire HTBI primers with Arm-PCR amplification of CDR3. Via MiXCR, TCRdb re-called the multiplex PCR reads, giving one row per CDR3 protein. In the table there are some 320,000 distinct CDR3 sequences, 15% to 20% of which are singletons. Germline V gives CDR1 MDHEN, CDR2 SYDVKM. Trimming stripped 1 base from V and 0 bases from J, with 8 bases between. The CDR3 loop spans 15 amino acids. In this sample, this clonotype turned up many times. Documented time point: newly diagnosed GD, antithyroid drugs for less than 3 months. The TCR library was made from RNA that had been extracted from PBMCs in TRIzol.

The source was peripheral blood mononuclear cells (PBMCs), collected at new diagnosis, from a patient treated with antithyroid drugs. This receptor was identified in a female donor with Graves disease. The gene calls are TRBV28 and TRBJ2-3; no clear D. The DNA for the CDR3 is TGTGCCAGCAGTTTATCGGATCCTAGCACAGATACGCAGTATTTT. Amino acid sequence: CASSLSDPSTDTQYF.